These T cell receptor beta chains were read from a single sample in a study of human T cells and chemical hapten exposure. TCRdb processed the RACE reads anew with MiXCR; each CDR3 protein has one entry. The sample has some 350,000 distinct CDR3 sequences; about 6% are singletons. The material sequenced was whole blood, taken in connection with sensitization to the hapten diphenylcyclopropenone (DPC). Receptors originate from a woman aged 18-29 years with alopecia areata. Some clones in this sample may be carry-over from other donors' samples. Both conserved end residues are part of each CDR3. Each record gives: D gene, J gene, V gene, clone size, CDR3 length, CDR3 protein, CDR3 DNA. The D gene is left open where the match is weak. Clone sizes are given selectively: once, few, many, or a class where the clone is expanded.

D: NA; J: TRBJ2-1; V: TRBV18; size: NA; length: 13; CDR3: CASSPGGGNEQFF; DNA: TGTGCCAGCTCACCAGGAGGGGGCAATGAGCAGTTCTTC
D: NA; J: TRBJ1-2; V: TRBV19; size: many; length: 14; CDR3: CASSPRDVLYGYTF; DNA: TGTGCCAGTAGCCCCCGGGACGTGCTCTATGGCTACACCTTC
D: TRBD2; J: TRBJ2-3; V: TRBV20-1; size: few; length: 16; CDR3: CSASPSSGGGTDTQYF; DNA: TGCAGTGCTAGCCCGTCTAGCGGGGGAGGGACAGATACGCAGTATTTT
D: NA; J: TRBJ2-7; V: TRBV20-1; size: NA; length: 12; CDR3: CSARDGLYEQYF; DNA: TGCAGTGCTCGGGACGGTCTCTACGAGCAGTACTTC
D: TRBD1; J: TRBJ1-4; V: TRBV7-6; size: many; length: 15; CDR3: CASSSLTGVYEKLFF; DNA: TGTGCCAGCAGCTCCCTGACAGGGGTTTATGAAAAACTGTTTTTT
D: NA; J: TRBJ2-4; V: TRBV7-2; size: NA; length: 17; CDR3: CASSLEQGSGAKNIQYF; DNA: TGTGCCAGCAGCTTAGAGCAGGGAAGCGGGGCCAAAAACATTCAGTACTTC
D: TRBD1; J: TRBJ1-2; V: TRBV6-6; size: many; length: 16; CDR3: CASSHRGISRGDGYTF; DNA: TGTGCCAGCAGCCACAGGGGGATCAGTAGGGGTGACGGCTACACCTTC
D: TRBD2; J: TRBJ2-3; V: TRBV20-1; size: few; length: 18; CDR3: CSASGISGGTASTDTQYF; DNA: TGCAGTGCTAGTGGAATCAGCGGGGGGACCGCTAGCACAGATACGCAGTATTTT
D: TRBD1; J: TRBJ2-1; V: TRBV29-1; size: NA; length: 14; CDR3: CSAGGQGIVGEQFF; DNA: TGCAGCGCCGGAGGACAGGGGATCGTTGGTGAGCAGTTCTTC
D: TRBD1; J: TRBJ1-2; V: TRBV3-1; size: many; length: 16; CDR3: CASSQDRDSLDYGYTF; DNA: TGTGCCAGCAGCCAAGACCGGGACAGCCTCGACTATGGCTACACCTTC
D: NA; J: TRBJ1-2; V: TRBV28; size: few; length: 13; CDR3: CASSLVVGFGYTF; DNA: TGTGCCAGCAGTTTAGTTGTAGGGTTCGGCTACACCTTC
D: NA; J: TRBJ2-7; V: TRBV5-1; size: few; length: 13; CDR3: CASTSPRGYEQYF; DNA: TGCGCCAGCACATCGCCCAGGGGTTACGAGCAGTACTTC
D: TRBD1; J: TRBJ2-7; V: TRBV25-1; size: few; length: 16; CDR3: CASTPNTGTGAYEQYF; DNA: TGTGCCAGCACCCCAAATACCGGGACAGGGGCCTACGAGCAGTACTTC
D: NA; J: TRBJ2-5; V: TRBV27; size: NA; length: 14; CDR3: CASSGRRSQETQYF; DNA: TGTGCCAGCAGTGGGCGGCGGAGCCAAGAGACCCAGTACTTC
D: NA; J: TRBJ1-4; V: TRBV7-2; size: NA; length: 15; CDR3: CASSPVAGGGEKLFF; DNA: TGTGCCAGCAGCCCCGTCGCGGGGGGAGGTGAAAAACTGTTTTTT
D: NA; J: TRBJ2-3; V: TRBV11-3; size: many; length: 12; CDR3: CASSQSTDTQYF; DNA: TGTGCCAGCAGCCAAAGCACAGATACGCAGTATTTT
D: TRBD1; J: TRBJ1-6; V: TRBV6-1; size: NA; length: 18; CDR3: CASSEGQVRSSYNSPLHF; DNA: TGTGCCAGCAGCGAAGGACAGGTCCGGAGCTCCTATAATTCACCCCTCCACTTT
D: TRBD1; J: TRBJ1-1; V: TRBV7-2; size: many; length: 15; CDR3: CASTRDRPTNTEAFF; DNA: TGTGCCAGCACCAGGGACAGGCCTACGAACACTGAAGCTTTCTTT
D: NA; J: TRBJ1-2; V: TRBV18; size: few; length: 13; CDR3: CASSSRTSYGYTF; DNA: TGTGCCAGCTCCTCGAGAACCAGCTATGGCTACACCTTC
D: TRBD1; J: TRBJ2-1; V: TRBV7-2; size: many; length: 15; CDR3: CASSSNFAGGNEQFF; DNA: TGTGCCAGCAGCTCCAATTTTGCAGGGGGCAATGAGCAGTTCTTC
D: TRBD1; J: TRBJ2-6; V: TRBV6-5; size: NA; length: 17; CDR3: CASSTGQFVSGANVLTF; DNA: TGTGCCAGCAGTACGGGACAGTTTGTCTCTGGGGCCAACGTCCTGACTTTC
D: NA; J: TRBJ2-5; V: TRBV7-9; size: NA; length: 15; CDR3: CASSLAWTFQETQYF; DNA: TGTGCCAGCAGCTTAGCGTGGACTTTCCAAGAGACCCAGTACTTC
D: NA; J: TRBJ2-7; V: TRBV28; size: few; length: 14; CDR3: CASSPPRGSYEQYF; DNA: TGTGCCAGCAGCCCCCCTCGCGGGTCCTACGAGCAGTACTTC
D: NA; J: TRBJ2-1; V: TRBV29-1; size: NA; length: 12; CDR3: CSAGGDHNEQFF; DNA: TGCAGCGCAGGGGGGGACCACAATGAGCAGTTCTTC
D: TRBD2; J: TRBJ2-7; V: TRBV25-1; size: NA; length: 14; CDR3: CASSEGGDPDEQYF; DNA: TGTGCCAGCAGTGAAGGGGGGGACCCCGACGAGCAGTACTTC
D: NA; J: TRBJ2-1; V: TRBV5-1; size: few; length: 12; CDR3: CASSTEGNEQFF; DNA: TGCGCCAGCAGCACCGAGGGTAATGAGCAGTTCTTC
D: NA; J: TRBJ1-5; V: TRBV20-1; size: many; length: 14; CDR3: CSATVRARNQPQHF; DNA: TGCAGTGCTACTGTCCGGGCTCGGAATCAGCCCCAGCATTTT
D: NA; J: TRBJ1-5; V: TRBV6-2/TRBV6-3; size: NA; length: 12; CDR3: CASSDPDQPQHF; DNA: TGTGCCAGCAGTGACCCCGATCAGCCCCAGCATTTT
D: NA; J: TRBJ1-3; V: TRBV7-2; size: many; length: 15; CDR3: CASRDSKWSGNTIYF; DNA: TGTGCCAGCAGAGACAGCAAGTGGTCTGGAAACACCATATATTTT
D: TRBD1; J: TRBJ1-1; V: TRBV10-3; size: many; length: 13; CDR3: CAISVTGGAAAFF; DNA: TGTGCCATCAGTGTAACAGGGGGCGCAGCAGCTTTCTTT
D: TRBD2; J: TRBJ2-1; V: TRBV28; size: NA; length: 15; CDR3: CASDSSGGAAREQFF; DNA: TGTGCCAGCGACTCTAGCGGGGGGGCAGCACGAGAGCAGTTCTTC
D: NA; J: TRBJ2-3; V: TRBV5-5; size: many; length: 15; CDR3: CVSSGAGPGTDTQYF; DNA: TGTGTCTCCTCTGGGGCGGGGCCGGGCACAGATACGCAGTATTTT
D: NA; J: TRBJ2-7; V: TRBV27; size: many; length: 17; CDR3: CASSLAPSLARAYEQYF; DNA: TGTGCCAGCAGTTTAGCTCCTAGCCTTGCACGGGCCTACGAGCAGTACTTC